The 7 T cell receptor beta chains in this list originate from one sample, sequenced in a study of T cells in localized non-small cell lung cancer. Only in-frame clones appear in the TCRdb table, and some are missing; sequencing was by immunoSEQ multiplex PCR. This table holds over 9,000 clones, approximately 81% found once. The sequences come from peripheral blood, collected before any cancer treatment. All receptors come from a male donor aged 60 or over with stage III lung adenocarcinoma.

The chain links TRBV6-5 to TRBJ2-1; 7 nucleotides agree with TRBD2. Germline V gene data show CDR1 as MNHEY and CDR2 as SVGAGI. The CDR3 is 15 residues long. With 0 bases clipped from V and 6 bases from J, the junction kept 5 bases outside the gene matches. The CDR3 coding sequence is TGTGCCAGCAGTTACTCAGGACTAGACCTCAATGAGCAGTTCTTC. It yields the protein CASSYSGLDLNEQFF.

The chain employs TRBV7-6 and TRBJ2-7, with 10 positions matching TRBD1. CDR3 length: 14 amino acids. Trimming cost V 5 bases and J 6 bases; bases outside gene matches: 7. Germline assignment: CDR1 SGHVS and CDR2 FNYEAQ. DNA of the CDR3: TGTGCCAGCAGCCCCCGACAGGGGGCATTCGAGCAGTACTTC. Its protein is CASSPRQGAFEQYF.

V is TRBV7-2 and J is TRBJ1-1; D is uncertain. This CDR3 comprises 14 residues. Trimming took off 3 bases at V and 4 bases at J, with 12 bases between the two ends. The germline V gene encodes CDR1 SGHTA and CDR2 FQGNSA. In DNA form, the CDR3 reads TGTGCCAGCAGCTTGAGTGTGGGAAGCACTGAAGCTTTCTTT. Translated: CASSLSVGSTEAFF.

The chain joins TRBV29-1 to TRBJ2-7; possibly TRBD1 or TRBD2 for D (5 bases each). The CDR3 totals 11 residues. With 7 bases removed from V and 3 bases from J, the gap between germline ends came to 10 bases. The germline V gene has CDR1 SQVTM and CDR2 ANQGSEA. CDR3 protein: CSGRAGYEQYF. In nucleotides, the CDR3 is TGCAGCGGCAGGGCGGGCTACGAGCAGTACTTC.

This clone was observed a few times. CDR3 coding DNA: TGTGCCAGCAGCCACGGACAGGGCAGTCAGCCCCAGCATTTT. Translation gives CASSHGQGSQPQHF. The V and J genes are TRBV6-6 and TRBJ1-5, with 8 bases matching TRBD1. Trimming cost V 6 bases and J 6 bases; bases outside gene matches: 7. The CDR3 sequence is 14 residues long. Germline CDR1 reads MNHNY; CDR2 reads SVGAGI (reference sequence).

The chain recombines TRBV7-2 with TRBJ2-7; D is perhaps TRBD1 (6 bases). The CDR3 loop spans 12 amino acids. V was clipped by 3 bases and J by 4 bases, with 7 bases between them. Germline V CDR1 and CDR2: SGHTA, FQGNSA. The CDR3 sequence is CASSFTGYEQYF. Written as DNA, the CDR3 is TGTGCCAGCAGCTTCACAGGGTACGAGCAGTACTTC.

This chain joins TRBV11-2 and TRBJ2-1; D could derive from TRBD1 or TRBD2 (5 bases each). This CDR3 comprises 13 residues. The V gene lost 0 bases and the J gene lost 6 bases, with 6 bases spanning the gap. Germline V lookup: CDR1 SGHAT, CDR2 FQNNGV. Written as DNA, the CDR3 is TGTGCCAGCAGCTTAGAGAGGGGCAATGAGCAGTTCTTC. Translated: CASSLERGNEQFF.